The 22 T cell receptor beta chains below come from one sample, sequenced in a study of sequential checkpoint blockade in melanoma. Assay used: immunoSEQ multiplex PCR; TCRdb lists only in-frame clones, some missing. The sample carries 10,000 to 15,000 clones, around 23% recorded once. The sample's treatment: randomized to nivolumab then ipilimumab (arm A) or the reverse (arm B). Material: tumor tissue (inferred from file names), obtained from a patient given nivolumab and ipilimumab in sequence. These receptors all come from a human donor with melanoma.

This clone is termed medium-sized. The chain recombines TRBV11-3 with TRBJ2-5, with 11 bases lining up with TRBD2. The CDR3 length is 15 residues. The J segment lost 2 bases and the V segment lost 5 bases, leaving 4 bases of the junction unmatched. CDR1 is SGHNT and CDR2 is YENEEA in the germline V gene. The CDR3 nucleotides are TGTGCCAGCAGCCCCAGGACTAGCGGGCAAGAGACCCAGTACTTC. It encodes CASSPRTSGQETQYF. Looking up the rest from reference TRBV11-3 and TRBJ2-5 gives the full variable domain: EAGVVQSPRYKIIEKKQPVAFWCNPISGHNTLYWYLQNLGQGPELLIRYENEEAVDDSQLPKDRFSAERLKGVDSTLKIQPAELGDSAVYLCASSPRTSGQETQYFGPGTRLLVL.

The CDR3 reads CASSLDNPNYGYTF. In DNA form, the CDR3 reads TGCGCCAGCAGCTTGGATAACCCTAACTATGGCTACACCTTC. The chain couples TRBV5-1 to TRBJ1-2, with D hard to call. The CDR3 consists of 14 residues. Per the germline V gene, CDR1 is SGHRS and CDR2 is YFSETQ. Trimming left V 0 bases short and J 0 bases short, with 6 bases between. The entire variable domain, with the rest obtained from reference TRBV5-1 and TRBJ1-2, is as follows: KAGVTQTPRYLIKTRGQQVTLSCSPISGHRSVSWYQQTPGQGLQFLFEYFSETQRNKGNFPGRFSGRQFSNSRSEMNVSTLELGDSALYLCASSLDNPNYGYTFGSGTRLTVV.

By its share, this clone is medium-sized. The chain employs TRBV6-8 and TRBJ2-1; 14 nucleotides line up with TRBD2. The germline CDR1 and CDR2 sequences are MNHGY and SAAAGT. The CDR3 loop spans 18 amino acids. Trimming removed 6 bases from V and 1 base from J; junction bases left unmatched: 8. The CDR3 sequence is CASSSPGLAGVSYNEQFF. The CDR3 region has the DNA TGTGCCAGCAGCAGCCCGGGACTAGCGGGAGTTTCCTACAATGAGCAGTTCTTC.

This chain links TRBV1 with TRBJ2-7; the table's TRBD2 call for D was not verified on the DNA. TRBV1 is termed a pseudogene. The CDR3 has 15 residues. The CDR3 DNA sequence: TGCGCCAGCAGCCTAGAAGGGGGGGGCCAATACGAGCAGTACTTC. Amino acids: CASSLEGGGQYEQYF.

This clone is termed medium-sized. The chain is built from TRBV11-3 and TRBJ2-2; 8 nucleotides align to TRBD1. There are 16 residues in the CDR3. The ends lost 5 bases at V and 2 bases at J; junction bases unmatched: 7. The germline gives CDR1 SGHNT, CDR2 YENEEA. The CDR3 loop is CASSIGQGYNTGELFF. CDR3 sequence (DNA): TGTGCCAGCAGCATCGGACAGGGCTATAACACCGGGGAGCTGTTTTTT.

This clone has a handful of counts. The rearrangement links TRBV5-1 to TRBJ1-1, with D possibly TRBD1 on 5 matching bases. The CDR3 spans 14 residues. V dropped 0 bases and J dropped 8 bases, with 14 bases sitting between them. The germline V gene encodes CDR1 SGHRS and CDR2 YFSETQ. CDR3 nucleotide sequence: TGCGCCAGCAGCTTGGAGGGAAGAGGGGCAGAAGCTTTCTTT. This encodes CASSLEGRGAEAFF. The full variable domain, rest sourced from reference TRBV5-1 and TRBJ1-1, is KAGVTQTPRYLIKTRGQQVTLSCSPISGHRSVSWYQQTPGQGLQFLFEYFSETQRNKGNFPGRFSGRQFSNSRSEMNVSTLELGDSALYLCASSLEGRGAEAFFGQGTRLTVV.

The genes are TRBV29-1 and TRBJ2-7, with unresolved D. The CDR3 runs to 13 residues. Germline loops: CDR1 SQVTM, CDR2 ANQGSEA. Trimming cost V 4 bases and J 0 bases, with 10 bases left between them. The CDR3 sequence: CSVALPSSYEQYF. DNA of the CDR3: TGCAGCGTTGCACTCCCTAGCTCCTACGAGCAGTACTTC.

This chain uses TRBV28 with TRBJ1-2; the match to TRBD1 covers 11 bases. In germline, CDR1 is MDHEN, CDR2 SYDVKM. Trimming took 8 bases from V and 5 from J; bases not matched to a gene: 4. The CDR3 has 13 residues. Here the CDR3 DNA reads TGTGCCAGCCGGACAGGGGGCGATTATGGCTACACCTTC. This sequence encodes CASRTGGDYGYTF.

The CDR3 DNA reads TGTGCCAGCAGCCCGTCTCCCGGCGGGCCGCCGAGGCCCTCGGACACTGAAGCTTTCTTT. Protein sequence: CASSPSPGGPPRPSDTEAFF. The chain links TRBV7-6 to TRBJ1-1, with D unresolved. Between the trimmed V and J ends, which lost 5 bases and 3 bases, there was a span of 31 bases. Germline V CDR1 and CDR2: SGHVS, FNYEAQ. This CDR3 is built from 20 residues.

This chain uses TRBV11-3 with TRBJ2-6, with 7 nucleotides matching TRBD1. CDR1 is SGHNT, CDR2 YENEEA, per germline. V shed 5 bases and J 4 bases; nucleotides not matched to a gene: 8. CDR3 length: 16 residues. The CDR3 DNA reads as TGTGCCAGCAGCCTAGGCACAGGGGTCGGGGCCAACGTCCTGACTTTC. Its translation: CASSLGTGVGANVLTF.

The chain links TRBV28 to TRBJ2-7; the D is unclear. Trimming stripped 6 bases from V and 2 bases from J, with 17 bases between. The CDR3 is made up of 15 amino acids. Germline V lookup: CDR1 MDHEN, CDR2 SYDVKM. DNA for the CDR3: TGTGCCAGCAGGCCAGGACCTAAGTTGACCTACGAGCAGTACTTC. Protein: CASRPGPKLTYEQYF.

The rearrangement links TRBV12-5 to TRBJ1-2; 10 bases fit TRBD1. The length of the CDR3 is 14 residues. Germline CDR1 is LGHNT and CDR2 is FRNRAP. CDR3 amino acids: CASIAGQGVGGYTF. The CDR3 DNA follows: TGTGCCAGCATCGCAGGACAGGGGGTGGGTGGCTACACCTTC.

The table lists this clone with a few counts. The chain links TRBV19 to TRBJ1-1, with D uncertain. Per the germline V gene, CDR1 is LNHDA and CDR2 is SQIVND (reference sequence). Deletions cut 3 bases from V and 2 bases from J, with 4 bases between. This CDR3 has 12 residues. CDR3 sequence (DNA): TGTGCCAGTAGTATCCTAAACACTGAAGCTTTCTTT. It yields the protein CASSILNTEAFF.

In its sample, this clone was seen a few times. V gene TRBV6-8 combines with J gene TRBJ1-2; D is ambiguous. CDR1 is MNHGY and CDR2 is SAAAGT in the germline V gene. The germline V and J ends were trimmed by 3 bases and 0 bases, with 11 bases remaining between them. The CDR3 consists of 15 residues. The CDR3 spells CASSYRTYSNYGYTF. The DNA of the CDR3 is TGTGCCAGCAGTTATCGGACCTATTCTAACTATGGCTACACCTTC.

The CDR3 here is CASGGILEVNTEAFF. CDR3 nucleotides: TGTGCCAGTGGCGGGATTTTGGAGGTGAACACTGAAGCTTTCTTT. The rearrangement joins TRBV19 to TRBJ1-1; D is unclear. Germline V CDR1 and CDR2: LNHDA, SQIVND (reference sequence). The CDR3 totals 15 residues. The V gene lost 8 bases and the J gene lost 0 bases, with 16 bases spanning the gap.

This clone has more than one count but fewer than ten. V is TRBV11-3 and J is TRBJ2-2, with no clear D. With 3 bases removed from V and 4 bases from J, the gap between germline ends came to 9 bases. Germline loops: CDR1 SGHNT, CDR2 YENEEA. CDR3 length: 14 amino acids. In DNA, the CDR3 is TGTGCCAGCAGCTTGGGTACTATCACCGGGGAGCTGTTTTTT. The encoded protein is CASSLGTITGELFF.

This clone was detected once. This chain joins TRBV19 and TRBJ1-1; possible D gene TRBD1, 6 bases. V was cut by 5 bases and J by 5 bases, with 18 bases left in between. This CDR3 contains 15 residues. Germline assignment: CDR1 LNHDA and CDR2 SQIVND (reference sequence). This CDR3 reads CASSPTRGKGTEAFF. DNA of the CDR3: TGTGCCAGTAGTCCCACCAGGGGTAAGGGAACTGAAGCTTTCTTT.

This clone has only a few counts. This sequence joins TRBV15 and TRBJ2-7; 7 bases fit TRBD2. The ends lost 0 bases at V and 6 bases at J; junction bases unmatched: 8. CDR3 size: 15 residues. The germline V gene has CDR1 LNHNV and CDR2 YYDKDF (reference sequence). CDR3 amino acids: CATSRDGRRTSEQYF. For the CDR3, the DNA is TGTGCCACCAGCAGAGATGGCCGACGGACTAGCGAGCAGTACTTC.

This clone has just a few counts. The chain joins TRBV5-1 to TRBJ2-3; TRBD1 aligns across 7 bases. Germline-derived CDR1 and CDR2 are SGHRS and YFSETQ. V was clipped by 2 bases and J by 2 bases; unmatched bases: 2. This CDR3 region has 14 residues. For the CDR3, the DNA is TGCGCCAGCAGCTTCAGGGGGACCACAGATACGCAGTATTTT. It encodes CASSFRGTTDTQYF. Filled out from reference TRBV5-1 and TRBJ2-3, the complete variable domain reads KAGVTQTPRYLIKTRGQQVTLSCSPISGHRSVSWYQQTPGQGLQFLFEYFSETQRNKGNFPGRFSGRQFSNSRSEMNVSTLELGDSALYLCASSFRGTTDTQYFGPGTRLTVL.

This rearrangement joins TRBV19 to TRBJ1-4; D ambiguous. Germline V gives CDR1 LNHDA, CDR2 SQIVND (reference sequence). This CDR3 comprises 13 residues. V was pared by 7 bases and J by 8 bases, with 14 bases between. CDR3 sequence reads: CASTGPRREKLFF. The CDR3 nucleotides read TGTGCCAGTACGGGTCCCCGACGGGAAAAACTGTTTTTT.

In this sample, this clone turned up a few times. The chain is built from TRBV14 and TRBJ1-1; D is unresolved. The CDR3 consists of 14 residues. The V end lost 0 bases, the J end lost 1 base, and 6 bases lay between the germline ends. Germline loops: CDR1 SGHDN, CDR2 FVKESK. The CDR3 spells CASSQEAQNTEAFF. The DNA of the CDR3 is TGTGCCAGCAGCCAAGAAGCGCAGAACACTGAAGCTTTCTTT.

Only a few counts were recorded for this clone. V and J are TRBV6-8 and TRBJ2-7, with D possibly being TRBD1 (6 bases). Trimming removed 5 bases from V and 3 bases from J, with 23 bases in between. This CDR3 contains 17 residues. Per germline, CDR1 MNHGY and CDR2 SAAAGT. The DNA for the CDR3 is TGTGCCAGCAGTACCCCTTTAGCAGGGGCCGTACTCTACGAGCAGTACTTC. Its translation: CASSTPLAGAVLYEQYF.